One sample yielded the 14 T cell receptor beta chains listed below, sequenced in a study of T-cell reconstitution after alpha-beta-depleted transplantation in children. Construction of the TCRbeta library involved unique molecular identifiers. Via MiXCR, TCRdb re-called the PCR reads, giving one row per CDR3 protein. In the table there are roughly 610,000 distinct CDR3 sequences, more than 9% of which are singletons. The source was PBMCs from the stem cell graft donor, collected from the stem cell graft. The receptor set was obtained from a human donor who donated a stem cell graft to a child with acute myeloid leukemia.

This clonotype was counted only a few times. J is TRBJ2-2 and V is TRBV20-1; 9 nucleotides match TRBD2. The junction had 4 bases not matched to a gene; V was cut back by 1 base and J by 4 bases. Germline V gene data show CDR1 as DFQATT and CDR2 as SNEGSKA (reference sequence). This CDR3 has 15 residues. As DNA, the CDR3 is TGCAGTGCTAGAGTGGTAGCGGGAGCCACCGGGGAGCTGTTTTTT. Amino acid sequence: CSARVVAGATGELFF.

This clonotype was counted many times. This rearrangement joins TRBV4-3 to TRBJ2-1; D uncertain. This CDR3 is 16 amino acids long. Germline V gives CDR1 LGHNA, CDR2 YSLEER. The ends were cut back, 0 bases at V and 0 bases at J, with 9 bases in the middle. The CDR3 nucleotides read TGCGCCAGCAGCCAAGAGGCCTCATTCTCCTACAATGAGCAGTTCTTC. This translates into CASSQEASFSYNEQFF.

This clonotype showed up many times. CDR3 nucleotide sequence: TGTGCCAGCAGCGGTGGACTAGCGGAGGGGTCTCGGTACGAGCAGTACTTC. Amino acids: CASSGGLAEGSRYEQYF. This chain links TRBV7-2 with TRBJ2-7, with TRBD2 matching 10 bases. The ends lost 5 bases at V and 4 bases at J; junction bases unmatched: 14. The germline gives CDR1 SGHTA, CDR2 FQGNSA. The length of the CDR3 is 17 residues.

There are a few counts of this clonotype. The CDR3 loop reads CASSLALGLDWEQYF. CDR3 DNA: TGTGCCAGCAGCTTAGCGTTAGGGCTCGACTGGGAGCAGTACTTC. J is TRBJ2-7 and V is TRBV7-9; unclear D gene. The CDR3 spans 15 residues. Trimming took off 0 bases at V and 7 bases at J, with 16 bases between the two ends. Looked up from germline, CDR1 is SEHNR and CDR2 is FQNEAQ (reference sequence).

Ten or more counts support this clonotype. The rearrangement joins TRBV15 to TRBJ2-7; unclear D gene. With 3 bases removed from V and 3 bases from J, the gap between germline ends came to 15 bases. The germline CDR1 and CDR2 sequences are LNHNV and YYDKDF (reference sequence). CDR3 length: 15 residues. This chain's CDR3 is CATSSPRGVGYEQYF. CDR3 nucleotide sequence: TGTGCCACCAGCAGCCCCCGCGGAGTGGGCTACGAGCAGTACTTC.

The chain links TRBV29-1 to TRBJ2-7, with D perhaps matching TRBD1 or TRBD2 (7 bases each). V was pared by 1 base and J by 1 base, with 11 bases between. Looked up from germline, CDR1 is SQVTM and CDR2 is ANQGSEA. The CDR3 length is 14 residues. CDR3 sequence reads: CSVEGGGQSYEQYF. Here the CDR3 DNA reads TGCAGCGTTGAAGGGGGGGGACAGTCCTACGAGCAGTACTTC.

CDR3 nucleotides: TGTGCCAGCAGTTTTAAGGGACTAGCGGGAGCTAATGAGCAGTTCTTC. Translation gives CASSFKGLAGANEQFF. The V call is TRBV27, the J call TRBJ2-1, with 14 bases fitting TRBD2. Germline lookup yields CDR1 MNHEY and CDR2 SMNVEV (reference sequence). After removal of 3 bases from V and 7 bases from J, the junction contained 5 bases not matched to a gene. This CDR3 spans 16 amino acids.

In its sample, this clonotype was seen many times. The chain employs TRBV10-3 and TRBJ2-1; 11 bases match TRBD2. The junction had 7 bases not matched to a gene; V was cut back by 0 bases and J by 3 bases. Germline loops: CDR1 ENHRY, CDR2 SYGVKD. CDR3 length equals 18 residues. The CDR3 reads CAISESVLGLAVYNEQFF. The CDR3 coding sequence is TGTGCCATCAGTGAGTCGGTTCTGGGACTAGCGGTCTACAATGAGCAGTTCTTC.

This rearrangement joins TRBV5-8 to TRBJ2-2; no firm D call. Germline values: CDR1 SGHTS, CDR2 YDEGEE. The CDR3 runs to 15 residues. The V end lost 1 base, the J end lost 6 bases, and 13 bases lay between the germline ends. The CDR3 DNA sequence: TGTGCCAGCAGCTTGAGTGGTGCACGGGCCGGGGAGCTGTTTTTT. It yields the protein CASSLSGARAGELFF.

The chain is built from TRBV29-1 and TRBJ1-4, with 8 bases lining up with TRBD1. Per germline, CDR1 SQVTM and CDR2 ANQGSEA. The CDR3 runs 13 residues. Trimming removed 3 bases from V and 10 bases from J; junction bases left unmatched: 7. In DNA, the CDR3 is TGCAGCGTTGAGGGGACAGGTTTTAGAAAACTGTTTTTT. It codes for CSVEGTGFRKLFF.

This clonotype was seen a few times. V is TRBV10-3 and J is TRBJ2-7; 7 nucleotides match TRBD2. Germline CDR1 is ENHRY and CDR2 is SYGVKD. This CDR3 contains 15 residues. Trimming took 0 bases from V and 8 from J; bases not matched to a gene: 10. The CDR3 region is CAISESENGGGKQYF. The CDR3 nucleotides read TGTGCCATCAGTGAGTCTGAAAATGGGGGGGGTAAGCAGTACTTC.

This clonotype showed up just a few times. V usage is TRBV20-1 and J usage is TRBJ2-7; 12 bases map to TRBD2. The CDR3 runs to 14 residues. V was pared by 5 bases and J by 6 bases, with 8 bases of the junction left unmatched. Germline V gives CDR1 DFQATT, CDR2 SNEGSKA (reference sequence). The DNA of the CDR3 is TGCAGTGCTGGGTCGAGACTAGCGGGAGTCGAGCAGTACTTC. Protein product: CSAGSRLAGVEQYF.

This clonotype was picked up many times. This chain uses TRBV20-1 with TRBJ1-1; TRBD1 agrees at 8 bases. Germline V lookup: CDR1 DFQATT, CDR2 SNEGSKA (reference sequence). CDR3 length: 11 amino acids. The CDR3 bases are TGCAGCAATAGACAGGGGACTGAAGCTTTCTTT. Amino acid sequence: CSNRQGTEAFF.

CDR3 protein: CSAPPNYNEQFF. The CDR3 DNA reads TGCAGTGCTCCACCCAACTACAATGAGCAGTTCTTC. V and J are TRBV20-1 and TRBJ2-1; D is unresolved. V was shortened by 5 bases and J by 3 bases, with 8 bases between the two germline ends. The V gene's germline CDR1 is DFQATT and CDR2 SNEGSKA (reference sequence). CDR3 size: 12 residues.